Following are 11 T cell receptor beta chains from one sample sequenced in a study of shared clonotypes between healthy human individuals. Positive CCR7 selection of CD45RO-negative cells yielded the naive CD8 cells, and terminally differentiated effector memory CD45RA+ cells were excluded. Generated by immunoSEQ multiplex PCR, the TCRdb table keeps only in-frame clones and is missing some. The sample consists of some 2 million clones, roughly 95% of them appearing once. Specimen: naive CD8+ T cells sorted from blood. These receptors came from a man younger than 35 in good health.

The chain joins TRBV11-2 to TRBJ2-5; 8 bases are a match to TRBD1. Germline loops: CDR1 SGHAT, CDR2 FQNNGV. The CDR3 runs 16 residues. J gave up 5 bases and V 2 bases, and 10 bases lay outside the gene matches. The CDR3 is CASSLMDMTGDETQYF. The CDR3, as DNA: TGTGCCAGCAGCTTAATGGATATGACAGGGGATGAGACCCAGTACTTC.

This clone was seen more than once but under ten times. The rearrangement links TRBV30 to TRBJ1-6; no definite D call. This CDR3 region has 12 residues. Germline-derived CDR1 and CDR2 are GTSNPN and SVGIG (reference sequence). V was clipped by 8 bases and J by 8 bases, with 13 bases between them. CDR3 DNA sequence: TGTGCCCGGGGAGGGCCCGATTCACCCCTCCACTTT. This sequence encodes CARGGPDSPLHF.

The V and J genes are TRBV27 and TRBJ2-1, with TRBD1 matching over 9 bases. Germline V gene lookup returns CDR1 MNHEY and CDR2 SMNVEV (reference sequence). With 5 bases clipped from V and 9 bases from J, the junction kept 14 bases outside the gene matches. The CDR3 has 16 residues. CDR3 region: CASSRNRDRELSEQFF. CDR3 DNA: TGTGCCAGCAGTAGGAACCGGGACAGGGAGCTCTCTGAGCAGTTCTTC.

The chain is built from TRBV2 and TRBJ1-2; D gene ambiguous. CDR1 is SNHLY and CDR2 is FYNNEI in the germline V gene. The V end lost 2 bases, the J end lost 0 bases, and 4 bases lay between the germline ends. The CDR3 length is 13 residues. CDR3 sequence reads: CASSETSNYGYTF. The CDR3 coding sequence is TGTGCCAGCAGTGAAACTTCTAACTATGGCTACACCTTC.

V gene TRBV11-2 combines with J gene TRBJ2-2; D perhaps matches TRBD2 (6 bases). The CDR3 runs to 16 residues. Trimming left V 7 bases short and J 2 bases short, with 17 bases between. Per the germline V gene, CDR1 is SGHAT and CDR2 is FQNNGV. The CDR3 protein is CASTLWGGTNTGELFF. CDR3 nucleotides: TGTGCCAGCACGCTGTGGGGAGGTACTAACACCGGGGAGCTGTTTTTT.

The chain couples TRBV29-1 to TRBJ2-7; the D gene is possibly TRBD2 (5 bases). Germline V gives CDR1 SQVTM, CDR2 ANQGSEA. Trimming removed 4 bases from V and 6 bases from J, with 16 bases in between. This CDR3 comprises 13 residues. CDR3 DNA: TGCAGCGTTGGCCCTAAGGGAGAAGGCGAGCAGTACTTC. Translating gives CSVGPKGEGEQYF.

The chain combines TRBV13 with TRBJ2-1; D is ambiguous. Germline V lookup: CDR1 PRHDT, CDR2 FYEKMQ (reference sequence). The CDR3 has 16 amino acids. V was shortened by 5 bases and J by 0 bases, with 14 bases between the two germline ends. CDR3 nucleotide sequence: TGTGCCAGCAGCCCTCCCAGACCCCGCTCCTACAATGAGCAGTTCTTC. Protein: CASSPPRPRSYNEQFF. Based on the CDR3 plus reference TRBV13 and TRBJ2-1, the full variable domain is AAGVIQSPRHLIKEKRETATLKCYPIPRHDTVYWYQQGPGQDPQFLISFYEKMQSDKGSIPDRFSAQQFSDYHSELNMSSLELGDSALYFCASSPPRPRSYNEQFFGPGTRLTVL.

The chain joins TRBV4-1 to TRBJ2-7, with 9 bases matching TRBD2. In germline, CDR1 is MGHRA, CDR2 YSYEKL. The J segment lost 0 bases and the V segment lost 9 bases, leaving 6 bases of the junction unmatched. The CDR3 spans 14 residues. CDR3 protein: CASSSGDSSYEQYF. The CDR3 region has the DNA TGCGCCAGTTCTAGCGGGGATAGCTCCTACGAGCAGTACTTC.

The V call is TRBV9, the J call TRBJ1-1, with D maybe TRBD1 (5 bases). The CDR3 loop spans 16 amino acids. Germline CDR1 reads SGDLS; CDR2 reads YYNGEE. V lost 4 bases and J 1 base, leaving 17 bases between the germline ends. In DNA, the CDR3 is TGTGCCAGCAGCTCAACCCCAACCACAGGGAACACTGAAGCTTTCTTT. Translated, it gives CASSSTPTTGNTEAFF.

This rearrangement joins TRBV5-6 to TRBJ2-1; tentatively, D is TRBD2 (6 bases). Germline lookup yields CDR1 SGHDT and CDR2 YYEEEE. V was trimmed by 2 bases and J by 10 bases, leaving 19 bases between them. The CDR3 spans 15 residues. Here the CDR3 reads CASSLPGLKQGEQFF. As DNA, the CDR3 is TGTGCCAGCAGCTTACCGGGACTTAAGCAAGGGGAGCAGTTCTTC.

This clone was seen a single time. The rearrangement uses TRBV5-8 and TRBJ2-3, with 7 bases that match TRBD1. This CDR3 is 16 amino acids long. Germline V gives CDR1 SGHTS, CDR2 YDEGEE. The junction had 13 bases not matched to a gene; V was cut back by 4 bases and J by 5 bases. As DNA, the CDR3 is TGTGCCAGCAGCCGACAGGGCCTCCCCATGAGAGATACGCAGTATTTT. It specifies CASSRQGLPMRDTQYF.